This TCR beta chain derives from a study of T cell repertoires in cytomegalovirus infection. Comment on this clonotype: Antigen unknown. The junction and the germline gene differ at one end; a read error may be behind it.

TCRdb fed the reads into MiXCR, producing one record per CDR3 protein. This sample carries hundreds of thousands of distinct CDR3 sequences, about 31% of them seen once, and the ten largest clones take 9.5% to 15%. The V gene's germline CDR1 is SGHAT and CDR2 FQNNGV. This CDR3 has 12 residues. The receptor was derived from a human donor in good health (CMV status not recorded). Some clones in this sample may be carry-over from other donors' samples. The V gene is TRBV11-2, the J gene TRBJ2-1, with 7 bases fitting TRBD2. The specimen was cultured CD8+ T cells from PBMCs, collected from culture after CMV antigen stimulation. The CDR3 sequence: CAGSFGAGEQFF. In DNA, the CDR3 is TGTGCCGGCAGCTTTGGAGCGGGGGAGCAGTTCTTC.